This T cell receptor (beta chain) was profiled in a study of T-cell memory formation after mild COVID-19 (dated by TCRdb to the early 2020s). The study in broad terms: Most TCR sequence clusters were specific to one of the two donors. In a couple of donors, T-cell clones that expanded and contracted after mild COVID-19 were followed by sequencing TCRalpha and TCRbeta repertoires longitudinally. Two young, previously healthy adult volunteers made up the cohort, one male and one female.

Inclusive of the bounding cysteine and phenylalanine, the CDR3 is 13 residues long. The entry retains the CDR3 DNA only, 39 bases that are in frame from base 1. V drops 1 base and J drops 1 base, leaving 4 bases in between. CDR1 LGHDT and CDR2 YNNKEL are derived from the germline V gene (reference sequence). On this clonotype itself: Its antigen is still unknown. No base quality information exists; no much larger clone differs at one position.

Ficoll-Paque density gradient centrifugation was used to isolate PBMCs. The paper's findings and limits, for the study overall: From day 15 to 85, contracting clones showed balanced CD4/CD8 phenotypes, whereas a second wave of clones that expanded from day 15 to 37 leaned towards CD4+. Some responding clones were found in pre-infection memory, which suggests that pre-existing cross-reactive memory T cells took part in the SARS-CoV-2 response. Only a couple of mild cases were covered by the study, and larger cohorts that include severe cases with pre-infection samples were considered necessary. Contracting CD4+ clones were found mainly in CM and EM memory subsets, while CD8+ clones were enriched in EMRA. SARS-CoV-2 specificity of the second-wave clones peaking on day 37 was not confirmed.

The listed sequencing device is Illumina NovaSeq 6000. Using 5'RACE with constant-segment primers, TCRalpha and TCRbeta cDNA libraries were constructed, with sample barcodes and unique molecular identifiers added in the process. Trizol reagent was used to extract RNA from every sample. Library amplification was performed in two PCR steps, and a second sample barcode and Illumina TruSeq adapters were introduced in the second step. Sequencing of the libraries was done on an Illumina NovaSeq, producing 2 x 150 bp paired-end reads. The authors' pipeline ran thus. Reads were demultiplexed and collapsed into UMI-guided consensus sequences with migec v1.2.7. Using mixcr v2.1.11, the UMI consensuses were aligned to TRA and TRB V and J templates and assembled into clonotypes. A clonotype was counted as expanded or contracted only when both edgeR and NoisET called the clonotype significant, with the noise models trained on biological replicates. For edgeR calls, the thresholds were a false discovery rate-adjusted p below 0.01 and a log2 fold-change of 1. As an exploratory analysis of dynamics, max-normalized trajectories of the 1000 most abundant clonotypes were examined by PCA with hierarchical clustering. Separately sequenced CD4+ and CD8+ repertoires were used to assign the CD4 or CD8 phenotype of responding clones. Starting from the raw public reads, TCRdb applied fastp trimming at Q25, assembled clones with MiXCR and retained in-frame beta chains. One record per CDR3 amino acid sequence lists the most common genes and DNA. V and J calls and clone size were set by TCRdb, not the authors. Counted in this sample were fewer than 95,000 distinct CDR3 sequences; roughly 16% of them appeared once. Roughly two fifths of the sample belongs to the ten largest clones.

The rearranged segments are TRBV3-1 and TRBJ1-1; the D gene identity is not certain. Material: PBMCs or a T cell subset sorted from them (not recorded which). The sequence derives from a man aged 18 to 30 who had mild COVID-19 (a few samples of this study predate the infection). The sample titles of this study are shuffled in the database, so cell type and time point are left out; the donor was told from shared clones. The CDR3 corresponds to CASSQGWNTEAFF. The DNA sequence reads TGTGCCAGCAGCCAAGGGTGGAACACTGAAGCTTTCTTT.